The clone carrying this T cell receptor beta chain was recorded only once. Sample time point: pre-treatment sample, taken before nivolumab and TIL therapy. Most excised metastases sampled were pleural nodules or supraclavicular lymph nodes. This entry comes from a study of TIL therapy for anti-PD-1-resistant metastatic lung cancer. This was the immunoSEQ v3 assay. Clones were read by immunoSEQ multiplex PCR, and TCRdb kept only the in-frame ones, dropping some. Of 25,000 to 30,000 clones listed, roughly 69% are singletons. Between the trimmed V and J ends, which lost 7 bases and 2 bases, there was a span of 3 bases. This CDR3 has 11 residues. CDR1 and CDR2 from the germline V gene are SEHNR and FQNEAQ (reference sequence).

The sequenced sample was tumor tissue, obtained at baseline. The rearrangement uses TRBV7-9 and TRBJ2-1; D gene unclear. The sequence came from a woman between 25 and 85 years old with non-small cell lung cancer. The CDR3 nucleotides read TGTGCCAGCACCACCTACAATGAGCAGTTCTTC. It yields the protein CASTTYNEQFF.